This T cell receptor beta chain was observed in a study of shared clonotypes between healthy human individuals. Whole-study findings and limits: Roughly 5% was the fraction of naive CD4 clonotypes found shared across a few donors.

This CDR3 is 14 amino acids long. Trimming cost V 4 bases and J 0 bases, with 9 bases left between them. The germline gives CDR1 MNHNY, CDR2 SVGAGI (reference sequence). This clone was counted once. The antigen remains unidentified. Researchers ran the assay at a deep level. Assay used: immunoSEQ multiplex PCR; TCRdb lists only in-frame clones, some missing. In the table there are more than 150,000 clones, around 63% of which are singletons. HIV-negative, healthy adults without recent acute infections or vaccinations were the donors. The CD4+ fraction was divided into a CD45RA+ naive subset and a CD45RA-negative memory subset.

The sequenced sample was memory CD4+ T cells sorted from blood. Noted subset: CD45RA-negative fraction. This rearrangement joins TRBV6-6 to TRBJ1-1; TRBD1 is a possible D gene (5 bases). This clonotype was obtained from a man younger than 40 in good health. CDR3 sequence: CASSSGGLNTEAFF. The CDR3, as DNA: TGTGCCAGCAGTTCTGGGGGACTGAACACTGAAGCTTTCTTT.